The 31 T cell receptor beta chains presented below share a single source sample, sequenced in a study of human T cells and chemical hapten exposure. Time point described: patch test 2, 6 weeks after DPC sensitization. Treatment specified: therapeutic diphenylcyclopropenone sensitization with weekly scalp DPC. One entry per CDR3 protein, called by TCRdb with MiXCR from the RACE reads. In the table there are some 80,000 distinct CDR3 sequences, about 10% of which are singletons. The sample here was whole blood, taken in connection with sensitization to the hapten diphenylcyclopropenone (DPC). The origin of the receptors is a woman aged 30 to 39 with alopecia areata. Some clones in this sample may be carry-over from other donors' samples.

This clonotype was counted a few times. The chain uses TRBV6-5 and TRBJ1-1; D call uncertain. Germline V CDR1 and CDR2: MNHEY, SVGAGI. Trimming removed 11 bases at V and 0 bases at J, with 7 bases between. The CDR3 length is 11 residues. Here the CDR3 reads CASRMNTEAFF. CDR3 coding DNA: TGTGCCTCACGGATGAACACTGAAGCTTTCTTT.

V and J are TRBV28 and TRBJ2-5; D unclear. Per the germline V gene, CDR1 is MDHEN and CDR2 is SYDVKM. V lost 5 bases to trimming and J lost 1 base, with 8 bases between them. This CDR3 is built from 13 residues. The CDR3 DNA reads as TGTGCCAGCAGTCTGGCCAGCCAAGAGACCCAGTACTTC. Translated: CASSLASQETQYF.

The CDR3 nucleotides are TGCAGCGTTGAGGTGGTTTTATCCCTTCCATATAATTCACCCCTCCACTTT. Its protein is CSVEVVLSLPYNSPLHF. The chain couples TRBV29-1 to TRBJ1-6; D unclear. Germline values: CDR1 SQVTM, CDR2 ANQGSEA. This CDR3 has 17 residues. V was shortened by 3 bases and J by 4 bases, with 19 bases between the two germline ends.

The rearrangement joins TRBV7-9 to TRBJ1-5; weak D call: TRBD1 (5 bases). This CDR3 is built from 13 residues. Between the trimmed V and J ends, which lost 4 bases and 11 bases, there was a span of 15 bases. CDR1 is SEHNR and CDR2 is FQNEAQ in the germline V gene (reference sequence). CDR3 sequence: CASSSELGATQHF. The CDR3 nucleotides are TGTGCCAGCAGCTCGGAGTTAGGGGCGACCCAGCATTTT. The variable domain in full, completed from reference TRBV7-9 and TRBJ1-5, reads DTGVSQNPRHKITKRGQNVTFRCDPISEHNRLYWYRQTLGQGPEFLTYFQNEAQLEKSRLLSDRFSAERPKGSFSTLEIQRTEQGDSAMYLCASSSELGATQHFGDGTRLSIL.

This clonotype was picked up many times. The chain combines TRBV7-6 with TRBJ2-5; perhaps D is TRBD1 or TRBD2 (5 bases each). Between the trimmed V and J ends, which lost 5 bases and 1 base, there was a span of 14 bases. CDR1 is SGHVS and CDR2 is FNYEAQ in the germline V gene. The CDR3 is 15 residues long. The CDR3 here is CASSPDGTFQETQYF. CDR3 in DNA: TGTGCCAGCAGCCCCGATGGGACCTTCCAAGAGACCCAGTACTTC.

V usage is TRBV14 and J usage is TRBJ2-7, with TRBD1 matching over 12 bases. J lost 2 bases, V lost 8 bases, and 13 bases had no gene match. Germline-derived CDR1 and CDR2 are SGHDN and FVKESK. This CDR3 spans 17 amino acids. CDR3 sequence (DNA): TGTGCCAGCTCCCTGCACGGGACAGGGGGCTCGACCTACGAGCAGTACTTC. This gives the protein CASSLHGTGGSTYEQYF. Full variable domain (missing parts from reference TRBV14 and TRBJ2-7): EAGVTQFPSHSVIEKGQTVTLRCDPISGHDNLYWYRRVMGKEIKFLLHFVKESKQDESGMPNNRFLAERTGGTYSTLKVQPAELEDSGVYFCASSLHGTGGSTYEQYFGPGTRLTVT.

Many counts were recorded for this clonotype. The chain carries TRBV20-1 and TRBJ2-7, with D possibly being TRBD1 or TRBD2 (5 bases each). Trimming removed 6 bases at V and 2 bases at J, with 17 bases between. Looked up from germline, CDR1 is DFQATT and CDR2 is SNEGSKA (reference sequence). The CDR3 totals 14 residues. CDR3 residues: CSATRTLGAYEQYF. The CDR3 nucleotides are TGCAGTGCCACCAGGACTCTGGGGGCCTACGAGCAGTACTTC.

There are a few counts of this clonotype. The chain employs TRBV28 and TRBJ1-4; maybe TRBD1 (6 bases). The ends were cut back, 4 bases at V and 2 bases at J, with 14 bases in the middle. CDR3 length equals 16 residues. Germline V gene sequence: CDR1 MDHEN, CDR2 SYDVKM. CDR3 coding DNA: TGTGCCAGCAGTTCCCGCATCCAGGGGACTAATGAAAAACTGTTTTTT. Translated: CASSSRIQGTNEKLFF.

This clonotype was observed at least ten times. Here the CDR3 DNA reads TGTGCCAGCAGCCAATACGGGTACCATGGCTACACCTTC. Translating gives CASSQYGYHGYTF. The chain links TRBV3-1 to TRBJ1-2; no clear D. V lost 2 bases and J 6 bases, leaving 10 bases between the germline ends. Germline loops: CDR1 LGHDT, CDR2 YNNKEL (reference sequence). This CDR3 region has 13 residues. The complete variable domain, with remaining parts taken from reference TRBV3-1 and TRBJ1-2, reads DTAVSQTPKYLVTQMGNDKSIKCEQNLGHDTMYWYKQDSKKFLKIMFSYNNKELIINETVPNRFSPKSPDKAHLNLHINSLELGDSAVYFCASSQYGYHGYTFGSGTRLTVV.

This clonotype was picked up one time. A much larger clone sits a single nucleotide away, making a read error possible. The conserved closing phenylalanine or tryptophan is absent in this CDR3, likely reflecting a read error. V and J are TRBV4-3 and TRBJ2-2; the match to TRBD1 covers 7 bases. This CDR3 is built from 17 residues. CDR1 and CDR2 (germline): LGHNA, YSLEER. V trimming: 1 base; J trimming: 5 bases; junction bases outside the gene matches: 10. DNA of the CDR3: TGCGCCAGCAGCCAAGGACAGGGTTGGAGGTTAACCGGGGAGCTGTTTCTT. Its protein product is CASSQGQGWRLTGELFL.

The gene calls are TRBV5-4 and TRBJ2-3; D unresolved. CDR1 and CDR2 from the germline V gene are SGHNT and YYREEE (reference sequence). Trimming removed 4 bases from V and 7 bases from J, with 22 bases in between. The CDR3 contains 16 residues. CDR3 amino acids: CASSREPSGPINTQYF. The CDR3, as DNA: TGTGCCAGCAGCCGTGAACCGAGTGGACCTATCAATACGCAGTATTTT.

This clonotype has at least ten counts. The chain links TRBV4-2 to TRBJ2-3; the D gene is possibly TRBD1 (5 bases). Germline loops: CDR1 LGHNA, CDR2 YNFKEQ. The CDR3 totals 15 residues. The V gene lost 3 bases and the J gene lost 0 bases, with 10 bases spanning the gap. The CDR3 DNA follows: TGTGCCAGCAGCCAGACAGAGATTAGCACAGATACGCAGTATTTT. Amino acid sequence: CASSQTEISTDTQYF.

This chain links TRBV10-3 with TRBJ2-7; no reliable D call. Germline-derived CDR1 and CDR2 are ENHRY and SYGVKD. Between the trimmed V and J ends, which lost 7 bases and 3 bases, there was a span of 7 bases. CDR3 length equals 11 residues. In DNA, the CDR3 is TGTGCCATCACCATTGGCTACGAGCAGTACTTC. This translates into CAITIGYEQYF.

This clonotype appeared a few times. Here the CDR3 reads CSVEQGRGETQYF. The CDR3 coding sequence is TGCAGCGTTGAACAGGGACGTGGGGAGACCCAGTACTTC. The chain recombines TRBV29-1 with TRBJ2-5, with D perhaps given as TRBD1 or TRBD2 (5 bases each). V was trimmed by 2 bases and J by 5 bases, leaving 12 bases between them. The germline gives CDR1 SQVTM, CDR2 ANQGSEA. The CDR3 is 13 amino acids.

This clonotype has more than one count but fewer than ten. The rearrangement uses TRBV28 and TRBJ1-2; D remains ambiguous. Germline CDR1 reads MDHEN; CDR2 reads SYDVKM. The CDR3 runs to 12 residues. V was shortened by 5 bases and J by 5 bases, with 9 bases between the two germline ends. CDR3: CASSTAQYGYTF. The CDR3 DNA sequence: TGTGCCAGCAGTACAGCCCAGTATGGCTACACCTTC.

This clonotype was picked up many times. The chain recombines TRBV5-1 with TRBJ2-3; TRBD2 is a possible D gene (6 bases). Germline-derived CDR1 and CDR2 are SGHRS and YFSETQ. The CDR3 consists of 13 residues. V lost 0 bases, J lost 10 bases, and 12 bases lay in between. This CDR3 reads CASSLAELAAQYF. The CDR3 nucleotides read TGCGCCAGCAGCTTGGCCGAACTAGCTGCGCAGTATTTT.

As for this clonotype: This could be a read error, since a much larger clone is one nucleotide away. The chain links TRBV7-9 to TRBJ2-3, with D unresolved. Germline V gene data show CDR1 as SEHNR and CDR2 as FQNEAQ (reference sequence). CDR3 length: 13 amino acids. Trimming removed 5 bases from V and 2 bases from J, with 8 bases in between. The CDR3 sequence: CASSPSDTDTQYF. CDR3 sequence (DNA): TGTGCCAGCAGCCCGAGCGACACAGATACGCAGTATTTT.

This clonotype was counted a few times. V gene TRBV20-1 combines with J gene TRBJ2-7; the D gene is possibly TRBD1 (5 bases). Between the trimmed V and J ends, which lost 4 bases and 2 bases, there was a span of 12 bases. Germline CDR1 reads DFQATT; CDR2 reads SNEGSKA (reference sequence). The CDR3 totals 13 residues. The CDR3 nucleotides are TGCAGTGCTAAATACGTAGGGGCCTACGAGCAGTACTTC. Translating it yields CSAKYVGAYEQYF.

This clonotype was seen ten or more times. V is TRBV27 and J is TRBJ2-5; no definite D call. From germline, CDR1 is MNHEY and CDR2 SMNVEV (reference sequence). The CDR3 is 9 amino acids. Trimming cost V 0 bases and J 12 bases, with 2 bases left between them. In DNA, the CDR3 is TGTGCCAGCAGTTTATCAGAGTACTTC. It is translated as CASSLSEYF.

The chain couples TRBV28 to TRBJ1-1; 7 positions agree with TRBD1. Germline V gives CDR1 MDHEN, CDR2 SYDVKM. Unmatched junction bases numbered 5, after V lost 4 bases and J lost 9 bases. The CDR3 length is 12 residues. The CDR3 here is CASSSQTGQAFF. The CDR3 nucleotides are TGTGCCAGCAGTTCACAGACAGGGCAAGCTTTCTTT.

Ten or more counts support this clonotype. The chain couples TRBV28 to TRBJ2-3, with TRBD1 matching over 10 bases. This CDR3 region has 15 residues. V lost 2 bases to trimming and J lost 4 bases; unmatched junction nucleotides: 3. The germline gives CDR1 MDHEN, CDR2 SYDVKM. CDR3 sequence reads: CASSLGTGAADTQYF. DNA for the CDR3: TGTGCCAGCAGTTTAGGGACAGGGGCGGCAGATACGCAGTATTTT.

This clonotype was counted many times. Compared with germline, one end of the junction differs, possibly owing to a read error. CDR3 in amino acids: CASTEGAAFLF. DNA for the CDR3: TGTGCCAGCACCGAGGGAGCGGCTTTCCTCTTC. The chain has TRBV7-9 and TRBJ2-1; a weak D match, TRBD2 (5 bases). Germline CDR1 is SEHNR and CDR2 is FQNEAQ (reference sequence). The CDR3 length is 11 residues.

There are many counts of this clonotype. The rearrangement links TRBV6-5 to TRBJ1-5; D may be TRBD1 (6 bases). Trimming took 7 bases from V and 8 from J, leaving 15 bases between them. Germline V gene data show CDR1 as MNHEY and CDR2 as SVGAGI. CDR3 length: 13 residues. The CDR3 here is CASKEGVLEPQHF. CDR3 DNA sequence: TGTGCCAGCAAGGAGGGGGTTCTTGAGCCCCAGCATTTT.

In regard to this clonotype: A single base separates this from a much larger clone, so it may be a read error. This chain joins TRBV2 and TRBJ2-1, with D possibly TRBD2 on 6 matching bases. The DNA end favors TRBJ2-7, so the J call may be wrong. CDR3 length: 15 amino acids. Germline assignment: CDR1 SNHLY and CDR2 FYNNEI. The DNA of the CDR3 is TGTGCCAGCAGTGAAGAGGCGGGATCTTACAATGAGCAGTACTTC. Protein sequence: CASSEEAGSYNEQYF.

This clonotype was seen a handful of times. The rearrangement links TRBV28 to TRBJ2-1; D possibly corresponds to TRBD1 (6 bases). V lost 5 bases, J lost 1 base, and 12 bases lay in between. From germline, CDR1 is MDHEN and CDR2 SYDVKM. The CDR3 extends over 15 amino acids. The chain's CDR3 is CASSLTGFSYNEQFF. Here the CDR3 DNA reads TGTGCCAGCAGTCTAACAGGGTTTTCCTACAATGAGCAGTTCTTC.

This clonotype was counted at least ten times. V usage is TRBV12-3 or TRBV12-4 and J usage is TRBJ2-5; a weak D match, TRBD1 (6 bases). Trimming took off 2 bases at V and 7 bases at J, with 11 bases between the two ends. The CDR3 is 13 amino acids. The CDR3 reads CASSLLRGGTQYF. The DNA of the CDR3 is TGTGCCAGCAGTTTACTCAGAGGGGGGACCCAGTACTTC.

The CDR3 sequence: CASIGRSYNSPLHF. Written as DNA, the CDR3 is TGTGCCAGTATCGGGCGCTCCTATAATTCACCCCTCCACTTT. This chain uses TRBV2 with TRBJ1-6; no clear D. Trimming removed 9 bases from V and 0 bases from J, with 9 bases in between. The CDR3 is 14 residues long. Germline CDR1 and CDR2: SNHLY and FYNNEI.

The chain employs TRBV27 and TRBJ1-5; the D is unclear. CDR3 length: 13 amino acids. Germline V gives CDR1 MNHEY, CDR2 SMNVEV (reference sequence). V lost 3 bases, J lost 6 bases, and 9 bases lay in between. Written as DNA, the CDR3 is TGTGCCAGCAGTTTTCTAGGCGGTCAGCCCCAGCATTTT. Amino acids: CASSFLGGQPQHF.

This clonotype has a handful of counts. The chain uses TRBV6-1 and TRBJ2-2; 9 bases fit TRBD2. After removal of 4 bases from V and 1 base from J, the junction contained 1 base not matched to a gene. Per germline, CDR1 MNHNS and CDR2 SASEGT. CDR3 length equals 15 residues. This chain's CDR3 is CASSATSGNTGELFF. DNA of the CDR3: TGTGCCAGCAGTGCGACTAGCGGGAACACCGGGGAGCTGTTTTTT.

This clonotype has ten or more counts. The J gene is TRBJ1-2, the V gene TRBV2, with D tentatively TRBD1 (6 bases). This CDR3 contains 12 residues. Trimming left V 7 bases short and J 4 bases short, with 10 bases between. Germline CDR1 and CDR2: SNHLY and FYNNEI. CDR3 amino acids: CASTEDSYGYTF. The CDR3, as DNA: TGTGCCAGCACTGAGGACAGCTATGGCTACACCTTC.

The table lists this clonotype with many counts. The chain uses TRBV6-5 and TRBJ1-2; D is unclear. The germline V gene encodes CDR1 MNHEY and CDR2 SVGAGI. The CDR3 runs to 13 residues. Trimming removed 2 bases from V and 7 bases from J, with 11 bases in between. CDR3 in DNA: TGTGCCAGCAGTTACACTAGGGAGAGTGGCTACACCTTC. This sequence encodes CASSYTRESGYTF.